Described below is a single T cell receptor (beta chain) sequence and its context. Active moderate-to-severe ophthalmopathy, Clinical Activity Score at least 3, NOSPECS at least 4, under 3 months' duration. Germline V lookup: CDR1 SGHRS, CDR2 YFSETQ. The CDR3 sequence is 13 residues long. V was trimmed by 2 bases and J by 6 bases, leaving 8 bases between them. This record belongs to a study of T cells in Graves' hyperthyroidism and ophthalmopathy. TCR beta CDR3 region amplification was performed from RNA transcripts. The primer set for the first-round RT-PCR of the TCR CDR3 was HTBI. TCRdb independently ran MiXCR on the multiplex PCR reads; one entry per CDR3 protein. This repertoire shows a few hundred thousand distinct CDR3 sequences, roughly an eighth found once; its top ten account for approximately 35%.

The sequenced sample was blood. The chain joins TRBV5-1 to TRBJ2-2; D could derive from TRBD1 or TRBD2 (5 bases each). The clonotype originates from a woman aged 40 to 50 with Graves' ophthalmopathy. CDR3 amino acids: CASSFLGAGELFF. CDR3 coding DNA: TGCGCCAGCAGCTTCCTGGGGGCCGGGGAGCTGTTTTTT.